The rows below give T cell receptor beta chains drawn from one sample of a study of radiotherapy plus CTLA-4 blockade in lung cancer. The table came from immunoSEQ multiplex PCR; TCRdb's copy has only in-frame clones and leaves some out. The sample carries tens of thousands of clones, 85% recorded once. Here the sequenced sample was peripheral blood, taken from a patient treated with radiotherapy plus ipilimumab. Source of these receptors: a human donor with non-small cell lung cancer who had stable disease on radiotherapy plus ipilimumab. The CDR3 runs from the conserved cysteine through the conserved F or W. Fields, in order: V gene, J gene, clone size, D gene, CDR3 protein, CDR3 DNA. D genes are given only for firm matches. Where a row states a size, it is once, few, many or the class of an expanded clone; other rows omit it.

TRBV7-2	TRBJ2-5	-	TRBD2	CASSLFRRESVETQYF	TGTGCCAGCAGCTTGTTTCGGCGGGAGTCTGTGGAGACCCAGTACTTC
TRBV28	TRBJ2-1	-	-	CASSTVVVRYNEQFF	TGTGCCAGCAGTACCGTCGTAGTGAGATACAATGAGCAGTTCTTC
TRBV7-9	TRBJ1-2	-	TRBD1	CASSLGLTGAGYTF	TGTGCCAGCAGCTTAGGTTTGACAGGGGCTGGCTACACCTTC
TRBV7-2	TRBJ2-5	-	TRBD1	CASSLTGGAGQETQYF	TGTGCCAGCAGCTTGACAGGGGGCGCGGGCCAAGAGACCCAGTACTTC
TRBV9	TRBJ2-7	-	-	CASSPRDSAYEQYF	TGTGCCAGCAGCCCTAGGGATAGCGCCTACGAGCAGTACTTC
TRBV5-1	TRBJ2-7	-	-	CASSPGAGSGMNYEQYF	TGCGCCAGCAGCCCGGGTGCAGGGTCCGGTATGAATTACGAGCAGTACTTC
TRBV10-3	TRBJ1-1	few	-	CAISEPWTETEAFF	TGTGCCATCAGTGAGCCATGGACAGAAACTGAAGCTTTCTTT
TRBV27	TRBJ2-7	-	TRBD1	CASSNPLRDRAYEQYF	TGTGCCAGCAGTAACCCACTCCGGGACAGGGCCTACGAGCAGTACTTC
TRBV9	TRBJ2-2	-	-	CASSLPPGSNTGELFF	TGTGCCAGCAGCCTACCCCCCGGGTCGAACACCGGGGAGCTGTTTTTT
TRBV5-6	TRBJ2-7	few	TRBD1	CASSLTGAYEQYF	TGTGCCAGCAGCTTGACAGGGGCCTACGAGCAGTACTTC
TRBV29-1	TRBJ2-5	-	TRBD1	CSVSVTGIVVTQYF	TGCAGCGTTTCAGTGACAGGGATAGTGGTGACCCAGTACTTC
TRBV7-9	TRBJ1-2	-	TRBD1	CASSPTGGIHGYTF	TGTGCCAGCAGCCCCACAGGGGGGATACATGGCTACACCTTC
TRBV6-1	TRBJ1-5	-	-	CASVVGVGQPQHF	TGTGCCAGCGTCGTAGGGGTAGGTCAGCCCCAGCATTTT
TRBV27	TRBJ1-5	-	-	CASSLSIGASNQPQHF	TGTGCCAGCAGTTTATCGATAGGGGCAAGTAATCAGCCCCAGCATTTT
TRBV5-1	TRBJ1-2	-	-	CASSLEGRHGYTF	TGCGCCAGCAGCTTGGAAGGGAGGCATGGCTACACCTTC
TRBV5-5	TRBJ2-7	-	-	CASLQEGLTSYEQYF	TGTGCCAGCCTTCAGGAGGGGCTGACCTCCTACGAGCAGTACTTC
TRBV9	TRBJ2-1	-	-	CASSHIRGSGHSYNEQFF	TGTGCCAGCAGCCACATTAGGGGGTCGGGACACTCCTACAATGAGCAGTTCTTC
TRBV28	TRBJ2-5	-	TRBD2	CASSPSVGSGRSYQETQYF	TGTGCCAGCAGCCCTTCAGTGGGTAGCGGGAGATCGTACCAAGAGACCCAGTACTTC
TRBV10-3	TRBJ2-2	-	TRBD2	CAISESSGLNTGELFF	TGTGCCATCAGTGAATCTAGCGGGTTGAACACCGGGGAGCTGTTTTTT
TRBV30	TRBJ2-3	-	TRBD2	CAWSVSRTSGPDTQYF	TGTGCCTGGAGTGTATCTAGGACTAGCGGGCCCGATACGCAGTATTTT
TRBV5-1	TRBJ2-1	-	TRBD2	CASSIGGSNEQFF	TGCGCCAGTTCGATTGGCGGGAGTAATGAGCAGTTCTTC
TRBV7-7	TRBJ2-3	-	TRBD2	CASSREAGLEQYF	TGTGCCAGCAGCCGGGAGGCGGGACTGGAGCAGTATTTT
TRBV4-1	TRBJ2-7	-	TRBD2	CASSPLTSGSFEQYF	TGCGCCAGCAGCCCTCTGACTAGCGGGAGCTTCGAGCAGTACTTC
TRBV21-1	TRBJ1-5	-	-	CASRLGLHWHHQPQHF	TGTGCCAGCAGATTGGGGCTACATTGGCATCATCAGCCCCAGCATTTT
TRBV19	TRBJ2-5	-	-	CASSIIHRVQETQYF	TGTGCCAGTAGTATAATTCACAGGGTCCAAGAGACCCAGTACTTC
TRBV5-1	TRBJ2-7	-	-	CASSLGTNYEQYF	TGCGCCAGCAGCTTGGGGACAAACTACGAGCAGTACTTC
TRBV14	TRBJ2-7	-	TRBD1	CASSQGDRPSYEQYF	TGTGCCAGCAGCCAAGGGGACAGGCCCTCCTACGAGCAGTACTTC
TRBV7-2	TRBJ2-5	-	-	CASSLAVQTQYF	TGTGCCAGCAGCTTAGCCGTCCAGACCCAGTACTTC
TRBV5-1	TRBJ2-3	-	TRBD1	CASSLTTGGEADTQYF	TGCGCCAGCAGCTTAACGACAGGGGGCGAAGCAGATACGCAGTATTTT
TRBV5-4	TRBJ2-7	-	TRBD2	CASSLRSGRAGQYF	TGTGCCAGCAGCTTGAGGAGCGGGAGGGCCGGTCAGTACTTC
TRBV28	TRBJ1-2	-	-	CASSFGGGYGYTF	TGTGCCAGCAGTTTTGGCGGGGGCTATGGCTACACCTTC
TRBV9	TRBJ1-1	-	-	CASSVEQNTEAFF	TGTGCCAGCAGCGTAGAGCAGAACACTGAAGCTTTCTTT
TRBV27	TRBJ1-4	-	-	CASSLVGGSEKLFF	TGTGCCAGCAGTTTAGTGGGGGGGAGTGAAAAACTGTTTTTT
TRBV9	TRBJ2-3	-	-	CASSVDGHTDTQYF	TGTGCCAGCAGCGTAGATGGACATACAGATACGCAGTATTTT
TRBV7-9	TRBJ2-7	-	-	CASSPTRDFTYEQYF	TGTGCCAGCAGCCCGACCCGGGACTTCACCTACGAGCAGTACTTC
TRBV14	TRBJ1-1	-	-	CASTGFGSEAFF	TGTGCCAGTACCGGATTCGGGAGTGAAGCTTTCTTT
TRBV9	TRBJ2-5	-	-	CASSVGGEETQYF	TGTGCCAGCAGCGTAGGGGGGGAGGAGACCCAGTACTTC
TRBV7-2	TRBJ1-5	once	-	CASSLDVREMVF	TGTGCCAGCAGCTTAGACGTAAGGGAGATGGTTTTT
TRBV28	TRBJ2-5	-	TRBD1	CASSPTGLGETQYF	TGTGCCAGCAGTCCGACAGGGTTGGGGGAGACCCAGTACTTC
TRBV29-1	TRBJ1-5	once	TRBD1	CSVRGTEDQPQHF	TGCAGCGTTCGAGGGACAGAAGATCAGCCCCAGCATTTT
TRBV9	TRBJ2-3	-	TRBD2	CASSVLAGADTQYF	TGTGCCAGCAGCGTCCTAGCGGGAGCGGATACGCAGTATTTT
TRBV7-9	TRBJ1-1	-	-	CASSLHRGQRRYTEAFF	TGTGCCAGCAGCCTCCACCGTGGACAGCGAAGGTACACTGAAGCTTTCTTT
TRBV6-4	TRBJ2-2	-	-	CASSPRTANTGELFF	TGTGCCAGCAGTCCTCGTACAGCTAACACCGGGGAGCTGTTTTTT
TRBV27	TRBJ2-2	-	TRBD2	CASSPPIPGLAGGSANTGELFF	TGTGCCAGCAGTCCACCAATACCGGGACTAGCGGGAGGCTCGGCGAACACCGGGGAGCTGTTTTTT
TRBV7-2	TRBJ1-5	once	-	CASSLGFGRRMDQPQHF	TGTGCCAGCAGCTTAGGTTTTGGGCGAAGGATGGATCAGCCCCAGCATTTT
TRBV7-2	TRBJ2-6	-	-	CASSSRGSGANVLTF	TGTGCCAGCAGCTCCCGGGGCTCTGGGGCCAACGTCCTGACTTTC
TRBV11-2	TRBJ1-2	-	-	CASSLGVTGYYGYTF	TGTGCCAGCAGCTTAGGGGTCACGGGGTACTATGGCTACACCTTC
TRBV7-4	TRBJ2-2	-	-	CASSFVSGGVGELFF	TGTGCCAGCAGCTTCGTCTCCGGCGGGGTCGGGGAGCTGTTTTTT
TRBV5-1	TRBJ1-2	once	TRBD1	CASSQGQGYYGYTF	TGCGCCAGCAGTCAAGGACAGGGGTACTATGGCTACACCTTC
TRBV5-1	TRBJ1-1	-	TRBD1	CASSLRQGRDTEAFF	TGCGCCAGCAGCTTACGACAGGGAAGGGACACTGAAGCTTTCTTT
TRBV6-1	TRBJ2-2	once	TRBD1	CASSGTTGFDTGELFF	TGTGCCAGCAGTGGTACGACAGGGTTCGACACCGGGGAGCTGTTTTTT
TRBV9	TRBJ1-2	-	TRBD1	CASSAPQGDRGNYGYTF	TGTGCCAGCAGCGCCCCGCAGGGTGACAGGGGCAACTATGGCTACACCTTC
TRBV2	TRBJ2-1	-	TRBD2	CASSEGGGGTSAYYNEQFF	TGTGCCAGCAGTGAGGGCGGAGGGGGGACTAGCGCGTACTACAATGAGCAGTTCTTC